This T cell receptor (beta chain) is from a study of neurological immune-mediated disorders. Points from the study as a whole: None of the CDR3 amino acid sequences in expanded clones turned up in more than one subject, which points to private repertoires in all groups. The most TCR clonal expansion was seen in HTLV-1-associated myelopathy, and the least was seen in multiple sclerosis, which fell below healthy controls.

TCRdb re-derived calls from the 5' RACE reads in MiXCR, one entry per CDR3 protein. The sample carries some 38,000 distinct CDR3 sequences, 11% recorded once. The CDR3 has 17 amino acids. Deletions cut 1 base from V and 0 bases from J, with 13 bases between. CDR1 MGHDK and CDR2 SYGVNS come from the germline V gene. This clonotype was detected ten times or more. Antigen: not known. Time point meaning: technical triplicate 1. Sequencing input: PBMCs. The sequence derives from a man aged 55 to 70 with HTLV-1-associated myelopathy (HAM/TSP). The chain is built from TRBV25-1 and TRBJ2-1; a possible D gene is TRBD1 (5 bases). This CDR3 reads CASSEWSGAGSYNEQFF. DNA for the CDR3: TGTGCCAGCAGTGAATGGAGTGGGGCTGGCTCCTACAATGAGCAGTTCTTC.